This T cell receptor (beta chain) came from a study of T cell repertoires in cytomegalovirus infection. Whole-study context: Both CMV infection and a matching HLA type were indicated by public TCR beta signatures. Study-level results: Carriers of CMV and the relevant HLA type were discriminated by public TCR beta frequency.

Via MiXCR, TCRdb re-called the reads, giving one row per CDR3 protein. The repertoire includes 150,000 to 200,000 distinct CDR3 sequences, about 17% of them detected once, and roughly 24% sits in the top ten. Germline loops: CDR1 SEHNR, CDR2 FQNEAQ (reference sequence). The CDR3 loop spans 14 amino acids. V shed 1 base and J shed 2 bases, with 5 bases lying between them. This clonotype was counted many times. Its target is unknown. V gene TRBV7-9 combines with J gene TRBJ2-2, with D uncertain. This receptor was taken from a human donor in good health (CMV status not recorded). Some clones in this sample may be carry-over from other donors' samples. Sequenced material: CD8+ T cells from PBMCs. The CDR3 spells CASSLGGNTGELFF. The CDR3 DNA reads TGTGCCAGCAGCTTAGGCGGCAACACCGGGGAGCTGTTTTTT.